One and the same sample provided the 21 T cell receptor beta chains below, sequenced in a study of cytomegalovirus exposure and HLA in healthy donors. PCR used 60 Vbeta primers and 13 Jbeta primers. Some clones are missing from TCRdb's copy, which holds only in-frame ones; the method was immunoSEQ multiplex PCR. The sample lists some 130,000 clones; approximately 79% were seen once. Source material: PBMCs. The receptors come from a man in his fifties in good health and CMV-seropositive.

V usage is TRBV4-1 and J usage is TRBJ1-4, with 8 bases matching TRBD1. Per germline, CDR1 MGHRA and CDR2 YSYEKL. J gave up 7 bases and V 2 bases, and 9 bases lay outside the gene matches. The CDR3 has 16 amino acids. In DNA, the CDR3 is TGCGCCAGCAGCCAAACTCTAAGACAGGGGTCTGAAAAACTGTTTTTT. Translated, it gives CASSQTLRQGSEKLFF.

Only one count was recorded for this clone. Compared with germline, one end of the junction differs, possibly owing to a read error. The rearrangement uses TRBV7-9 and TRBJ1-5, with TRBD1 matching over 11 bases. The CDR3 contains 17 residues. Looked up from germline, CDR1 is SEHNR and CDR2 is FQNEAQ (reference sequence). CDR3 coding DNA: TGTTCCAGCAGCTCGGACAGGGGGCTTTATGGCAATCAGCCCCAGCATTTT. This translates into CSSSSDRGLYGNQPQHF.

In DNA form, the CDR3 reads TGTGCCAGCAGCGCAGGGACTGGGGGCTCCTACGAGCAGTACTTC. It codes for CASSAGTGGSYEQYF. V is TRBV2 and J is TRBJ2-7, with D perhaps TRBD2 (6 bases). V lost 6 bases, J lost 0 bases, and 15 bases lay in between. In germline, CDR1 is SNHLY, CDR2 FYNNEI. CDR3 length equals 15 residues.

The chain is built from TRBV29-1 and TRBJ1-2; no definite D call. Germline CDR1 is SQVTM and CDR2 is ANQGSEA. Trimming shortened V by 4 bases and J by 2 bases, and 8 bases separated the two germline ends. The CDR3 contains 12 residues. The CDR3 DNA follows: TGCAGCGTTGTAACAGAGAACTATGGCTACACCTTC. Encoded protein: CSVVTENYGYTF.

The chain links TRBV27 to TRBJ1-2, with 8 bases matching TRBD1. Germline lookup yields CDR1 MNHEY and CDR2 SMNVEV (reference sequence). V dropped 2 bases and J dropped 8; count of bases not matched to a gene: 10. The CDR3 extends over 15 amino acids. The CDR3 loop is CASSLMAGGLGGYTF. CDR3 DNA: TGTGCCAGCAGTTTAATGGCAGGGGGCCTGGGGGGCTACACCTTC.

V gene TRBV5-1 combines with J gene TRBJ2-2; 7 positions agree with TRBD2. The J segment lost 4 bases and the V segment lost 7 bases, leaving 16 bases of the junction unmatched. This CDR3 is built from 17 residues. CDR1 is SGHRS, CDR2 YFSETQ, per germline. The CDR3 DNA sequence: TGCGCCAGCCAGAAACAGAAGACTAGCCCTTCCACCGGGGAGCTGTTTTTT. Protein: CASQKQKTSPSTGELFF.

The CDR3 DNA follows: TGTGCCAGCAGCCTTAGACAGGGGGCGATCCAGACCCAGTACTTC. This encodes CASSLRQGAIQTQYF. The rearrangement uses TRBV7-9 and TRBJ2-5; TRBD1 matches at 10 bases. V trimming: 5 bases; J trimming: 6 bases; junction bases outside the gene matches: 9. Looked up from germline, CDR1 is SEHNR and CDR2 is FQNEAQ (reference sequence). The CDR3 has 15 amino acids.

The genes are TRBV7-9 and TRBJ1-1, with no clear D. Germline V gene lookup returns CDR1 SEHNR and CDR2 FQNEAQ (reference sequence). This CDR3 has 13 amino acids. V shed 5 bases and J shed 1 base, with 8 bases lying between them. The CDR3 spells CASSTASNTEAFF. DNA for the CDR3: TGTGCCAGCAGCACAGCCTCGAACACTGAAGCTTTCTTT.

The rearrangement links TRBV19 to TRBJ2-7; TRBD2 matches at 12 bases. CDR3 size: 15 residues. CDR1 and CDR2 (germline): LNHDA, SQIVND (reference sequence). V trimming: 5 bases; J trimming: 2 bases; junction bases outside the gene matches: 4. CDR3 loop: CASSPGLAGTYEQYF. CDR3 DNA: TGTGCCAGTAGTCCTGGACTAGCGGGGACCTACGAGCAGTACTTC.

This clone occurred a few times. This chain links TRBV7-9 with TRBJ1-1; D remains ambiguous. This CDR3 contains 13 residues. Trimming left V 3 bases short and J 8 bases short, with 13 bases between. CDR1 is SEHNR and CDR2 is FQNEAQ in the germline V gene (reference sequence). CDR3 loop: CASSFGWAEEAFF. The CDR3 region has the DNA TGTGCCAGCAGCTTTGGGTGGGCCGAAGAAGCTTTCTTT.

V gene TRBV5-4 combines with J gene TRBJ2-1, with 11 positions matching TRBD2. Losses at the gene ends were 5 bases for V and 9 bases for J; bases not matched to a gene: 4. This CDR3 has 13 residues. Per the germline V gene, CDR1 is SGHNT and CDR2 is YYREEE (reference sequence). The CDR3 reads CASRLAGAFEQFF. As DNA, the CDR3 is TGTGCCAGCAGACTAGCGGGAGCATTTGAGCAGTTCTTC.

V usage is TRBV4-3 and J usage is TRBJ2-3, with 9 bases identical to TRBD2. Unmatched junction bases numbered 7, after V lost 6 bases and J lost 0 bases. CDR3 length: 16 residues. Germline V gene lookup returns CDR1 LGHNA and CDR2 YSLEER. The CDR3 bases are TGCGCCAGCAGTCTCGGCGGGAGGGCTAGCACAGATACGCAGTATTTT. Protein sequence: CASSLGGRASTDTQYF.

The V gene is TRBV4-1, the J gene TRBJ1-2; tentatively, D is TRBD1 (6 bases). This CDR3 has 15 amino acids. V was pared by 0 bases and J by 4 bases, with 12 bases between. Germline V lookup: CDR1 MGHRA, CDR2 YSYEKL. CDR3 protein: CASSQDKGGGYGYTF. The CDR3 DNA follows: TGCGCCAGCAGCCAAGATAAAGGGGGGGGCTATGGCTACACCTTC.

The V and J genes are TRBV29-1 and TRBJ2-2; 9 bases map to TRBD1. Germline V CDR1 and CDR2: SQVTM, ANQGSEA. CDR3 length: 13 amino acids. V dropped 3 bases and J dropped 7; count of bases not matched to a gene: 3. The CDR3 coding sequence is TGCAGCGTTGAGGGACAGGGTCTCGGGGAGCTGTTTTTT. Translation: CSVEGQGLGELFF.

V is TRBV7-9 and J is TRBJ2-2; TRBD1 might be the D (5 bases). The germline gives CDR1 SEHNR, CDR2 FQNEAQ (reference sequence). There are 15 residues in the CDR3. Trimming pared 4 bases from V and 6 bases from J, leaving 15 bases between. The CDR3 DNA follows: TGTGCCAGCAGCTCGCCGTCAGGGAATCCCGGGGAGCTGTTTTTT. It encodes CASSSPSGNPGELFF.

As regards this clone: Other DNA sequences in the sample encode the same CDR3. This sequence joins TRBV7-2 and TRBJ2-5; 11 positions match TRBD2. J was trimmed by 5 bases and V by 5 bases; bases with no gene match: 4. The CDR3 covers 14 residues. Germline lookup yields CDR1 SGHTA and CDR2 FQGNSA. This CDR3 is CASSTSGRGETQYF. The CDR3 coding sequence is TGTGCCAGCAGCACTAGCGGGAGAGGTGAGACCCAGTACTTC. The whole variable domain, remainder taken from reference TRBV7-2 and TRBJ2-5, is GAGVSQSPSNKVTEKGKDVELRCDPISGHTALYWYRQSLGQGLEFLIYFQGNSAPDKSGLPSDRFSAERTGGSVSTLTIQRTQQEDSAVYLCASSTSGRGETQYFGPGTRLLVL.

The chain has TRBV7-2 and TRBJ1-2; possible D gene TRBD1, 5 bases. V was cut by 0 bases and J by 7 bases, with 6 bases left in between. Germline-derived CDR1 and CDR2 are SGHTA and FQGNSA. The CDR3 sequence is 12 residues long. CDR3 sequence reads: CASSLARAGYTF. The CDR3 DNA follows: TGTGCCAGCAGCTTAGCCAGGGCTGGCTACACCTTC.

The CDR3 sequence: CASSQDLRVKSGETQYF. The CDR3 DNA is TGTGCCAGCAGCCAAGATCTCCGGGTAAAGAGCGGGGAGACCCAGTACTTC. The rearrangement joins TRBV4-2 to TRBJ2-5; D might be TRBD2 (6 bases). This CDR3 is built from 17 residues. Trimming left V 0 bases short and J 5 bases short, with 19 bases between. Germline CDR1 reads LGHNA; CDR2 reads YNFKEQ.

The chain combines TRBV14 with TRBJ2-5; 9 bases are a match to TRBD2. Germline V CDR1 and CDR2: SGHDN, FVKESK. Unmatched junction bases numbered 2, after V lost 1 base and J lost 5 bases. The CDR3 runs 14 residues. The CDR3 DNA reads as TGTGCCAGCAGCCAAGGACTAGCGGTGGAGACCCAGTACTTC. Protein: CASSQGLAVETQYF.

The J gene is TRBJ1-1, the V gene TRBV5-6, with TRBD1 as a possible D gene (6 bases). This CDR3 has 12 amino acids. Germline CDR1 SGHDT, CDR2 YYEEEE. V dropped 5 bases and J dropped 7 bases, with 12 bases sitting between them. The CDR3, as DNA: TGTGCCAGCAGTTTACCGGACAGTGAAGCTTTCTTT. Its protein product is CASSLPDSEAFF.

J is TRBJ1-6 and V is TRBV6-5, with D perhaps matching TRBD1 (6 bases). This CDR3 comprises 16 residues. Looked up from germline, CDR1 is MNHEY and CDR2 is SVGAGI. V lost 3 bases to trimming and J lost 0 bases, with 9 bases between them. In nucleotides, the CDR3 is TGTGCCAGCAGTTATACAGGGAGCTCCTATAATTCACCCCTCCACTTT. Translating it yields CASSYTGSSYNSPLHF.